Below are 9 T cell receptor beta chains sequenced from a single sample in a study of blood T cell repertoires in COVID-19. Assay: immunoSEQ multiplex PCR; the TCRdb copy retains only in-frame clones and omits some. In the table there are around 130,000 clones, around 84% of which are singletons. What was sequenced was PBMCs or T cells enriched from blood (not recorded which). The source of these receptors is a woman in her 30s who had recovered from COVID-19.

CDR3 bases: TGTGCCAGCAGCTTACAGGCAGCGGGGGGCACAGATACGCAGTATTTT. Translation: CASSLQAAGGTDTQYF. The chain combines TRBV7-2 with TRBJ2-3; 8 nucleotides match TRBD2. This CDR3 is 16 amino acids long. V gave up 2 bases and J gave up 1 base; unmatched junction bases: 5. The germline V gene has CDR1 SGHTA and CDR2 FQGNSA.

This clone was seen once. This chain connects TRBV6-6 to TRBJ2-3, with D perhaps TRBD2 (5 bases). The CDR3 runs 16 residues. The germline CDR1 and CDR2 sequences are MNHNY and SVGAGI (reference sequence). With 0 bases removed from V and 0 bases from J, the gap between germline ends came to 10 bases. CDR3 loop: CASSYSRVPSTDTQYF. The CDR3 DNA follows: TGTGCCAGCAGTTACTCGAGGGTGCCCAGCACAGATACGCAGTATTTT.

The sample holds a few counts of this clone. The chain links TRBV5-4 to TRBJ2-3; tentative D call: TRBD1 (5 bases). The V end was cut by 0 bases, the J end by 2 bases, with 10 bases between. This CDR3 contains 15 residues. CDR1 and CDR2 from the germline V gene are SGHNT and YYREEE (reference sequence). DNA of the CDR3: TGTGCCAGCAGCTTGGGGCTAGGGGACACAGATACGCAGTATTTT. Translating gives CASSLGLGDTDTQYF.

This clone was counted a few times. The rearrangement links TRBV12-3 or TRBV12-4 to TRBJ1-3; tentatively, D is TRBD1 (5 bases). The CDR3 is 13 amino acids. Deletions cut 5 bases from V and 8 bases from J, with 13 bases between. Here the CDR3 reads CASSPRQRDTIYF. Here the CDR3 DNA reads TGTGCCAGCAGTCCCCGACAGCGGGACACCATATATTTT.

The chain employs TRBV25-1 and TRBJ1-4; TRBD1 aligns across 7 bases. Per the germline V gene, CDR1 is MGHDK and CDR2 is SYGVNS. This CDR3 has 15 amino acids. The ends lost 3 bases at V and 6 bases at J; junction bases unmatched: 7. The CDR3 DNA sequence: TGTGCCAGCAGTGACCCAGGGGGTCGGCATGAAAAACTGTTTTTT. Translating it yields CASSDPGGRHEKLFF.

This sequence joins TRBV7-2 and TRBJ1-3; 11 positions agree with TRBD1. The V gene's germline CDR1 is SGHTA and CDR2 FQGNSA. The J segment lost 8 bases and the V segment lost 5 bases, leaving 11 bases of the junction unmatched. The CDR3 sequence is 16 residues long. The CDR3 DNA follows: TGTGCCAGCAGCCCCTCCAAGGGGACAGGGGGAGACACCATATATTTT. Amino acids: CASSPSKGTGGDTIYF.

The rearrangement joins TRBV27 to TRBJ2-1; 7 bases are a match to TRBD2. The germline V gene encodes CDR1 MNHEY and CDR2 SMNVEV (reference sequence). The J segment lost 4 bases and the V segment lost 6 bases, leaving 6 bases of the junction unmatched. The CDR3 is 14 amino acids. The CDR3 DNA sequence: TGTGCCAGCAGGGCTAGCGGATATTACAATGAGCAGTTCTTC. Its protein is CASRASGYYNEQFF.

The chain joins TRBV7-6 to TRBJ2-5; D gene uncertain. V lost 1 base, J lost 3 bases, and 6 bases lay in between. This CDR3 comprises 13 residues. Germline V lookup: CDR1 SGHVS, CDR2 FNYEAQ. The CDR3 loop is CASSLGPEETQYF. The CDR3 coding sequence is TGTGCCAGCAGCTTAGGGCCCGAAGAGACCCAGTACTTC.

The genes are TRBV28 and TRBJ2-3; 10 nucleotides agree with TRBD2. The V and J ends lost 5 bases and 2 bases, in that order; junction bases with no gene match: 10. CDR1 MDHEN and CDR2 SYDVKM come from the germline V gene. CDR3 length equals 17 residues. The CDR3 here is CASSLRAGGIHTDTQYF. The CDR3 DNA follows: TGTGCCAGCAGTCTCCGAGCGGGAGGGATTCACACAGATACGCAGTATTTT.